This is a list of T cell receptor beta chains from one sample in a study of low-dose radiotherapy and immunotherapy resistance in tumors. One entry per CDR3 protein, called by TCRdb with MiXCR from the reads. Of tens of thousands of distinct CDR3 sequences listed, less than 25% are singletons. The sequencing here drew on PBMCs, taken after low-dose radiotherapy plus immunotherapy. The receptors stem from a female donor with ovarian cancer. Both conserved end residues are part of each CDR3. A D gene is named only where the DNA matches it firmly. Rows give clone size only sometimes, using once, few, many, or a class for an expanded clone.

V	D	size	J	DNA	CDR3
TRBV30	TRBD2	many	TRBJ2-2	TGTGCCTGGAGTGTACGCGGGAGTTATACCGGGGAGCTGTTTTTT	CAWSVRGSYTGELFF
TRBV19	-	few	TRBJ1-1	TGTGCCAGTAGTACAACAGGTGGCACTGAAGCTTTCTTT	CASSTTGGTEAFF
TRBV4-3	-	many	TRBJ1-3	TGCGCCAGCAGCCAAGATTACGGGAGCTCTGGAAACACCATATATTTT	CASSQDYGSSGNTIYF
TRBV9	-	-	TRBJ1-2	TGTGCCAGCAGCTCGGTGACAGGAAACTATGGCTACACCTTC	CASSSVTGNYGYTF
TRBV4-2	-	many	TRBJ2-3	TGTGCCAGCAGCCGAGGGCCGGAGTACAGCACAGATACGCAGTATTTT	CASSRGPEYSTDTQYF
TRBV2	-	many	TRBJ2-2	TGTGCCAGCAGTTTTACCAACACCGGGGAGCTGTTTTTT	CASSFTNTGELFF
TRBV11-2	TRBD2	many	TRBJ2-2	TGTGCCAGCAGCCGTCGAGGGAGCGGGGTTAACACCGGGGAGCTGTTTTTT	CASSRRGSGVNTGELFF
TRBV10-3	-	many	TRBJ2-1	TGTGCCATCAGTCTAGAATCTTACAATGAGCAGTTCTTC	CAISLESYNEQFF
TRBV12-3/TRBV12-4	-	-	TRBJ1-5	TGTGCCAGCAGTTCCGCGGGGGGCCGCTCTCAGCCCCAGCATTTT	CASSSAGGRSQPQHF
TRBV5-1	TRBD2	-	TRBJ2-2	TGCGCCAGCAGCCAGTCTAGCGGGGAAGGCGGGGAGCTGTTTTTT	CASSQSSGEGGELFF
TRBV27	-	many	TRBJ2-1	TGTGCCAGCAGTTTAAATTGGAATGAGCAGTTCTTC	CASSLNWNEQFF
TRBV6-1	TRBD2	-	TRBJ2-3	TGTGCCAGCAGTCTAGCGGTTACAGATACGCAGTATTTT	CASSLAVTDTQYF
TRBV20-1	TRBD2	many	TRBJ2-5	TGCAGTGCTAGAGATGCGGGACTAGGGGTCGAGACCCAGTACTTC	CSARDAGLGVETQYF